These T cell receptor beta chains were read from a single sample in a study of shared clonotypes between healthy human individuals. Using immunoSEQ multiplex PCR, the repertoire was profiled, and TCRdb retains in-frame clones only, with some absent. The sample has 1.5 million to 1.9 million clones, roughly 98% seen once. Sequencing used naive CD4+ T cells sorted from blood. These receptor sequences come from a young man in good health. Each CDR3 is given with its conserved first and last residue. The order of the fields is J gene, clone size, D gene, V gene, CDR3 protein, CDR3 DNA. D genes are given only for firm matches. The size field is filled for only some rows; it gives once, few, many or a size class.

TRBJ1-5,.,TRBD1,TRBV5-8,CASSRGQVANQPQHF,TGTGCCAGCAGCCGAGGACAGGTTGCCAATCAGCCCCAGCATTTT
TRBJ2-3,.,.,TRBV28,CASSLGVRGVNTDTQYF,TGTGCCAGCAGTTTGGGGGTGAGGGGGGTAAACACAGATACGCAGTATTTT
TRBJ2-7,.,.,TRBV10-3,CAISDPSASSSYEQYF,TGTGCCATCAGTGACCCGTCGGCTAGTTCCTCCTACGAGCAGTACTTC
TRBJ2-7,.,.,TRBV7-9,CASSLRGDSSYEQYF,TGTGCCAGCAGCCTAAGGGGGGACTCCTCCTACGAGCAGTACTTC
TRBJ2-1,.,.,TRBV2,CASSEYEGGAYNEQFF,TGTGCCAGCAGTGAATATGAGGGGGGTGCCTACAATGAGCAGTTCTTC
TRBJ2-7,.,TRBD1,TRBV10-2,CASSELFWGQGSLYEQYF,TGCGCCAGCAGTGAGTTATTTTGGGGACAGGGTTCTCTGTACGAGCAGTACTTC
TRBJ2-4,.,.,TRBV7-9,CAQARMGAKNIQYF,TGTGCCCAAGCCCGGATGGGGGCCAAAAACATTCAGTACTTC
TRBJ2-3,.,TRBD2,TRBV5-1,CASGLAGEDTQYF,TGCGCCAGCGGACTAGCGGGAGAGGATACGCAGTATTTT
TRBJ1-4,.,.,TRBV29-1,CSVGSRASEKLFF,TGCAGCGTTGGATCGAGGGCGAGTGAAAAACTGTTTTTT
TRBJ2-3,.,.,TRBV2,CASNLEGTDTQYF,TGTGCCAGCAACCTCGAGGGCACAGATACGCAGTATTTT
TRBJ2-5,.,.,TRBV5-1,CASSSVPEGETQYF,TGCGCCAGCAGCTCGGTACCGGAAGGAGAGACCCAGTACTTC
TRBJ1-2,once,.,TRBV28,CASSFRRYGYTF,TGTGCCAGCAGTTTTAGGAGATATGGCTACACCTTC
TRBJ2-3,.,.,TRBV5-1,CASSPATTDTQYF,TGCGCCAGCAGCCCGGCAACCACAGATACGCAGTATTTT
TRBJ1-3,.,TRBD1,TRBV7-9,CASSLGTGGTGNTIYF,TGTGCCAGCAGCTTAGGTACAGGGGGCACTGGAAACACCATATATTTT
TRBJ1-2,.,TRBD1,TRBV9,CASSVVGTGGYTF,TGTGCCAGCAGCGTAGTTGGGACAGGCGGCTACACCTTC
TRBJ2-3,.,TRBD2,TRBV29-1,CSVGGGASTDTQYF,TGCAGCGTTGGCGGGGGGGCGAGTACAGATACGCAGTATTTT
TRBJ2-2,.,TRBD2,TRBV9,CASSQGTSGSTGELFF,TGTGCCAGCAGCCAGGGGACTAGCGGATCCACCGGGGAGCTGTTTTTT
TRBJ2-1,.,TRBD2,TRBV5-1,CASSSSGPSYNEQFF,TGCGCCAGCAGCTCTAGCGGGCCCTCCTACAATGAGCAGTTCTTC
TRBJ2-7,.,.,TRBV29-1,CSVSRGTGGPLYEQYF,TGCAGCGTCTCAAGGGGAACAGGAGGACCCCTCTACGAGCAGTACTTC
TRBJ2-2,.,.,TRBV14,CASSQVVVGELFF,TGTGCCAGCAGCCAAGTGGTAGTCGGGGAGCTGTTTTTT
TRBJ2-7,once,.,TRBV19,CASSRSTGPYEQYF,TGTGCCAGTAGTCGATCGACAGGACCCTACGAGCAGTACTTC
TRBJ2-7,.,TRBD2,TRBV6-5,CAVSGLSSYEQYF,TGTGCCGTTAGCGGGCTCAGCTCCTACGAGCAGTACTTC
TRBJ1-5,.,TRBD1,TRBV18,CASSPRDRGSNQPQHF,TGTGCCAGCTCACCCCGGGACAGGGGTAGCAATCAGCCCCAGCATTTT
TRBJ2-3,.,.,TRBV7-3,CASTKTGPTDTQYF,TGTGCCAGCACCAAAACCGGTCCCACAGATACGCAGTATTTT
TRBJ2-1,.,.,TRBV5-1,CASSLEWGRRSYNEQFF,TGCGCCAGCAGCTTGGAGTGGGGGCGGAGGTCCTACAATGAGCAGTTCTTC
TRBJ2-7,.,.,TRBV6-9,CASSLRPTGYSYEQYF,TGTGCCAGCAGTCTACGCCCCACAGGGTATTCCTACGAGCAGTACTTC
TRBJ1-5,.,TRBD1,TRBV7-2,CASSLSGQGNQPQHF,TGTGCCAGCAGCTTAAGCGGACAGGGGAATCAGCCCCAGCATTTT
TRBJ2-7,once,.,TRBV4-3,CASSQDVAVYEQYF,TGCGCCAGCAGCCAAGATGTTGCAGTCTACGAGCAGTACTTC